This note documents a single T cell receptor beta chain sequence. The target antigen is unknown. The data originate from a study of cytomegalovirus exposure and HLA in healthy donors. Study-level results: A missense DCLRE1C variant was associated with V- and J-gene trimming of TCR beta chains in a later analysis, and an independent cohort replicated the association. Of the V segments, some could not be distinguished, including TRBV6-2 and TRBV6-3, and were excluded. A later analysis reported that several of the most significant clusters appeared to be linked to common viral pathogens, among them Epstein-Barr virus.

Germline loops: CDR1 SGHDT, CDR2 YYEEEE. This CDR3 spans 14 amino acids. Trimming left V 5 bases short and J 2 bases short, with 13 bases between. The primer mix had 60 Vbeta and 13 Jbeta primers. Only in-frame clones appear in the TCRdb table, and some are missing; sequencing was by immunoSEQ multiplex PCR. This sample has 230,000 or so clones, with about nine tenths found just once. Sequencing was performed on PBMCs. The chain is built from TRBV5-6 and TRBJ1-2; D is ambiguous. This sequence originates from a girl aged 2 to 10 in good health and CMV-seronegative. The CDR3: CASRVRDGNYGYTF. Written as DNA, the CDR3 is TGTGCCAGCAGGGTCCGAGACGGGAACTATGGCTACACCTTC. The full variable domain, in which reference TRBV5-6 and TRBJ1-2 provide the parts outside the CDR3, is DAGVTQSPTHLIKTRGQQVTLRCSPKSGHDTVSWYQQALGQGPQFIFQYYEEEERQRGNFPDRFSGHQFPNYSSELNVNALLLGDSALYLCASRVRDGNYGYTFGSGTRLTVV.